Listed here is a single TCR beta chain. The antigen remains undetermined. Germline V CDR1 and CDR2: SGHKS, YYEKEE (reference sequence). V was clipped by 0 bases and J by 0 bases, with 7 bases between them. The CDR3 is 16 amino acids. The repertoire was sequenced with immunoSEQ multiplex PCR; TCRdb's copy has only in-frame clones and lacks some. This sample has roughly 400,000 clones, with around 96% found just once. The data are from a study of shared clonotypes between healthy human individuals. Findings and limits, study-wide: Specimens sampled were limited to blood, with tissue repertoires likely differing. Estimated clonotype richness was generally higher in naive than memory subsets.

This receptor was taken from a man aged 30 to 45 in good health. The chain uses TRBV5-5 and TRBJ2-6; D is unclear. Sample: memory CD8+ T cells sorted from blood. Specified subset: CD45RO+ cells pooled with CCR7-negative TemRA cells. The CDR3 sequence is CASSLVSYSGANVLTF. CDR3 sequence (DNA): TGTGCCAGCAGCTTGGTTTCCTACTCTGGGGCCAACGTCCTGACTTTC.